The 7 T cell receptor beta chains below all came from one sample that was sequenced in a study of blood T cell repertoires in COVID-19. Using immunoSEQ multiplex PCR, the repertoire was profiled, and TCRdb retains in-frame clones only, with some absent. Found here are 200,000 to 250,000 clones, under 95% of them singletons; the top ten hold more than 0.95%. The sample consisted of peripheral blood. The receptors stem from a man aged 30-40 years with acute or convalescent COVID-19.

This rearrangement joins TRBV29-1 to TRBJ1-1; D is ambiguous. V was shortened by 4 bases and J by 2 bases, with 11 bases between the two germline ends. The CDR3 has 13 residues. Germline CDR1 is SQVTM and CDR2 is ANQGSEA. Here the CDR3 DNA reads TGCAGCGTTGTAGAGGCCCGAAACACTGAAGCTTTCTTT. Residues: CSVVEARNTEAFF.

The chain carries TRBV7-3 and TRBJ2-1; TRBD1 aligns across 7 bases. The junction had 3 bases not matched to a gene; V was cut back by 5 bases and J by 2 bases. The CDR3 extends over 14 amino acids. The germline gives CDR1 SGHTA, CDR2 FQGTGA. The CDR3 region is CASSPQGTYNEQFF. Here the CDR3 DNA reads TGTGCCAGCAGCCCACAGGGGACCTACAATGAGCAGTTCTTC.

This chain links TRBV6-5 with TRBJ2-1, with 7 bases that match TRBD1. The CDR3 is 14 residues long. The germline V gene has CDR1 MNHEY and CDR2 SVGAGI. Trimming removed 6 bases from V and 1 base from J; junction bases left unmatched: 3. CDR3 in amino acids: CASRTDRSYNEQFF. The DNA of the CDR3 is TGTGCCAGCAGGACGGACAGGTCCTACAATGAGCAGTTCTTC.

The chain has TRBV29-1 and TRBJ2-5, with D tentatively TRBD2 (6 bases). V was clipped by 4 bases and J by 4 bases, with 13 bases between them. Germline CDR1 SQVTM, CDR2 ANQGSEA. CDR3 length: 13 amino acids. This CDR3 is CSVAPSGGETQYF. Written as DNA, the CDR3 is TGCAGCGTTGCACCCTCCGGGGGAGAGACCCAGTACTTC.

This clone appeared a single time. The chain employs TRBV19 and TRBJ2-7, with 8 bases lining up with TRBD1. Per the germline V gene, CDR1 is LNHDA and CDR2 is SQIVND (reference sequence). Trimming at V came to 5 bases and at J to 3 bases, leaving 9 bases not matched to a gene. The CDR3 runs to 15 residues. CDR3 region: CASSLTGTGFYEQYF. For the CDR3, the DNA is TGTGCCAGTAGTCTTACCGGGACAGGATTCTACGAGCAGTACTTC.

CDR3 protein: CAVYWDFSNEQFF. Written as DNA, the CDR3 is TGTGCCGTATACTGGGACTTTAGCAATGAGCAGTTCTTC. This chain joins TRBV7-9 and TRBJ2-1; tentative D call: TRBD2 (6 bases). The V gene's germline CDR1 is SEHNR and CDR2 FQNEAQ (reference sequence). Trimming took 11 bases from V and 6 from J, leaving 17 bases between them. CDR3 size: 13 residues.

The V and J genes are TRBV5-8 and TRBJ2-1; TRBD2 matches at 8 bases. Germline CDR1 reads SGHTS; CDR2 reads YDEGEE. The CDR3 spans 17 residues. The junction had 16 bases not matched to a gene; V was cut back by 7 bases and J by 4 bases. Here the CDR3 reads CASGRYRRSGGYNEQFF. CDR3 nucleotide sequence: TGTGCCAGCGGCCGCTATAGAAGGAGCGGGGGTTACAATGAGCAGTTCTTC.